The source of this TCR beta chain is a study of blood T cell repertoires in COVID-19. This clone occurred a few times. With 2 bases removed from V and 6 bases from J, the gap between germline ends came to 13 bases. CDR1 is MNHEY, CDR2 SVGAGI, per germline. The CDR3 is 14 amino acids. It was during active infection that Seattle patients were enrolled and then longitudinally followed. Data came from immunoSEQ multiplex PCR; TCRdb stores just in-frame clones and leaves some out. Of some 150,000 clones in the sample, 70% to 90% are singletons; the top ten hold 6.5% to 9.5%. The sequence was collected from a woman aged 55-70 years with COVID-19, enrolled during active disease. The chain uses TRBV6-5 and TRBJ1-1; no firm D call. The sample taken for sequencing was peripheral blood. The CDR3 loop is CASSYGGKSSEAFF. CDR3 bases: TGTGCCAGCAGTTACGGAGGGAAATCATCTGAAGCTTTCTTT.